A single sample is the source of the 29 T cell receptor beta chains below, sequenced in a study of CD8 T cells in Susac syndrome. Random hexamers primed reverse transcription of about 0.45 to 1 ug RNA. From the immunoSEQ multiplex PCR reads, TCRdb called clonotypes with MiXCR, one entry per CDR3 protein. The data contain about 440,000 distinct CDR3 sequences, around 83% of them seen just once; the ten biggest clones take up about 0.12%. Sequenced input: CD8+ T cells from PBMCs. The origin of the receptors is a human donor with multiple sclerosis.

This clonotype was counted a few times. This sequence joins TRBV30 and TRBJ1-1; D may be TRBD1 (5 bases). This CDR3 is 15 amino acids long. CDR1 is GTSNPN and CDR2 is SVGIG in the germline V gene (reference sequence). V shed 0 bases and J shed 4 bases, with 15 bases lying between them. The CDR3 sequence: CAWSVNVAQGTEAFF. The CDR3 bases are TGTGCCTGGAGTGTTAACGTCGCCCAGGGCACTGAAGCTTTCTTT.

J is TRBJ2-1 and V is TRBV20-1, with 9 bases identical to TRBD1. Trimming cost V 2 bases and J 2 bases; bases outside gene matches: 7. Per the germline V gene, CDR1 is DFQATT and CDR2 is SNEGSKA (reference sequence). The CDR3 consists of 16 residues. CDR3 in amino acids: CSARPPRDRAYNEQFF. The CDR3 DNA is TGCAGTGCTAGACCCCCCCGGGACAGGGCCTACAATGAGCAGTTCTTC.

The CDR3: CASSWDRPLTNTGELFF. The CDR3 nucleotides read TGTGCCAGCAGCTGGGACAGGCCGTTAACGAACACCGGGGAGCTGTTTTTT. This chain joins TRBV5-4 and TRBJ2-2; 8 bases are shared with TRBD1. V shed 3 bases, J shed 0 bases, and the junction held 7 bases outside the gene matches. CDR1 and CDR2 (germline): SGHNT, YYREEE (reference sequence). CDR3 length: 17 amino acids.

The CDR3 sequence is CASGPGLLYEQYF. CDR3 DNA: TGTGCCAGCGGCCCGGGACTACTCTACGAGCAGTACTTC. V and J are TRBV6-5 and TRBJ2-7; 7 nucleotides match TRBD2. The CDR3 covers 13 residues. Germline V gene sequence: CDR1 MNHEY, CDR2 SVGAGI. With 8 bases clipped from V and 3 bases from J, the junction kept 7 bases outside the gene matches.

This chain uses TRBV4-2 with TRBJ1-6, with a weak D call TRBD1 (5 bases). Germline lookup yields CDR1 LGHNA and CDR2 YNFKEQ. The V end lost 0 bases, the J end lost 5 bases, and 11 bases lay between the germline ends. The CDR3 is 16 residues long. The CDR3, as DNA: TGTGCCAGCAGCCAAGAATCGGCAGGGCATAATTCACCCCTCCACTTT. The encoded protein is CASSQESAGHNSPLHF.

V is TRBV27 and J is TRBJ2-1; 7 bases line up with TRBD2. V lost 6 bases and J lost 0; bases outside the gene matches: 2. The CDR3 runs 14 residues. The germline V gene encodes CDR1 MNHEY and CDR2 SMNVEV (reference sequence). CDR3 loop: CASSRTSSYNEQFF. The CDR3 nucleotides read TGTGCCAGCAGCCGGACTAGCTCCTACAATGAGCAGTTCTTC.

The chain joins TRBV12-3 or TRBV12-4 to TRBJ2-1; D is unresolved. Trimming left V 5 bases short and J 6 bases short, with 11 bases between. This CDR3 contains 13 residues. The CDR3 DNA reads TGTGCCAGCAGTGGGCACCCCGGCAATGAGCAGTTCTTC. Encoded protein: CASSGHPGNEQFF.

This clonotype was detected a few times. The V gene is TRBV5-4, the J gene TRBJ2-5; 9 nucleotides line up with TRBD1. Germline V CDR1 and CDR2: SGHNT, YYREEE (reference sequence). The CDR3 length is 15 residues. V lost 4 bases to trimming and J lost 0 bases; unmatched junction nucleotides: 4. The CDR3 nucleotides are TGTGCCAGCAGCACCGGGACAGGGAACCAAGAGACCCAGTACTTC. Amino acids: CASSTGTGNQETQYF.

About this clonotype itself: The junction shows a germline mismatch at one end, possibly a read error. The chain carries TRBV5-1 and TRBJ1-4, with D perhaps matching TRBD1 (6 bases). The CDR3 spans 13 residues. Germline loops: CDR1 SGHRS, CDR2 YFSETQ. CDR3 loop: CASGGPRSEKPFF. CDR3 nucleotide sequence: TGCGCCAGCGGGGGGCCCAGGAGCGAAAAACCGTTTTTT.

The chain links TRBV5-6 to TRBJ2-1; 7 bases agree with TRBD2. Per germline, CDR1 SGHDT and CDR2 YYEEEE. The junction had 15 bases not matched to a gene; V was cut back by 4 bases and J by 8 bases. There are 16 residues in the CDR3. The CDR3 loop is CASSRERDMYSDEQFF. For the CDR3, the DNA is TGTGCCAGCAGCCGAGAGCGGGATATGTACTCGGATGAGCAGTTCTTC.

The chain employs TRBV30 and TRBJ2-7; tentative D call: TRBD2 (5 bases). The CDR3 has 12 residues. Germline V lookup: CDR1 GTSNPN, CDR2 SVGIG (reference sequence). Trimming cost V 4 bases and J 6 bases, with 13 bases left between them. The CDR3 nucleotides are TGTGCCTGGACGGGAAGGGTAGGCGAGCAGTACTTC. Translated: CAWTGRVGEQYF. Supplemented by reference TRBV30 and TRBJ2-7, the full variable domain reads SQTIHQWPATLVQPVGSPLSLECTVEGTSNPNLYWYRQAAGRGLQLLFYSVGIGQISSEVPQNLSASRPQDRQFILSSKKLLLSDSGFYLCAWTGRVGEQYFGPGTRLTVT.

The gene calls are TRBV4-1 and TRBJ2-2; 12 bases line up with TRBD2. This CDR3 region has 18 residues. V lost 3 bases and J lost 3; bases outside the gene matches: 8. Germline values: CDR1 MGHRA, CDR2 YSYEKL. CDR3 residues: CASSHSSGTSGYTGELFF. The CDR3 nucleotides read TGCGCCAGCAGCCATTCTTCCGGGACTAGCGGGTACACCGGGGAGCTGTTTTTT.

CDR3: CASSAGQENYSGANVLTF. In nucleotides, the CDR3 is TGTGCCAGCAGCGCGGGACAGGAAAACTACTCTGGGGCCAACGTCCTGACTTTC. This rearrangement joins TRBV7-2 to TRBJ2-6; 8 nucleotides align to TRBD1. With 5 bases clipped from V and 0 bases from J, the junction kept 9 bases outside the gene matches. CDR1 is SGHTA and CDR2 is FQGNSA in the germline V gene. This CDR3 spans 18 amino acids.

In its sample, this clonotype was seen once. The rearrangement uses TRBV5-1 and TRBJ2-3, with D unresolved. Germline CDR1 reads SGHRS; CDR2 reads YFSETQ. The CDR3 runs to 14 residues. The ends were cut back, 4 bases at V and 2 bases at J, with 11 bases in the middle. CDR3 coding DNA: TGCGCCAGCAGCCCAGCTAGAGACACAGATACGCAGTATTTT. Protein: CASSPARDTDTQYF.

The genes are TRBV30 and TRBJ2-1; D gene unclear. The CDR3 runs 12 residues. Trimming stripped 0 bases from V and 5 bases from J, with 5 bases between. Germline loops: CDR1 GTSNPN, CDR2 SVGIG (reference sequence). The CDR3 sequence: CAWSVVDNEQFF. CDR3 coding DNA: TGTGCCTGGAGTGTCGTAGACAATGAGCAGTTCTTC.

The chain couples TRBV27 to TRBJ2-3; 10 bases align to TRBD2. J lost 4 bases, V lost 2 bases, and 9 bases had no gene match. CDR1 is MNHEY and CDR2 is SMNVEV in the germline V gene (reference sequence). The CDR3 sequence is 17 residues long. CDR3 sequence (DNA): TGTGCCAGCAGTTTAACGTTTCTAGCGGGAGCTGCAGATACGCAGTATTTT. Its translation is CASSLTFLAGAADTQYF.

In nucleotides, the CDR3 is TGTGCCAGCAGTAACTACGAGCAGTACTTC. Its translation: CASSNYEQYF. J is TRBJ2-7 and V is TRBV28; D is unresolved. Germline V gene lookup returns CDR1 MDHEN and CDR2 SYDVKM. Trimming cost V 5 bases and J 3 bases, with 2 bases left between them. This CDR3 has 10 amino acids. Full variable domain (missing parts from reference TRBV28 and TRBJ2-7): DVKVTQSSRYLVKRTGEKVFLECVQDMDHENMFWYRQDPGLGLRLIYFSYDVKMKEKGDIPEGYSVSREKKERFSLILESASTNQTSMYLCASSNYEQYFGPGTRLTVT.

The chain recombines TRBV5-1 with TRBJ2-2, with D possibly TRBD2 on 5 matching bases. Looked up from germline, CDR1 is SGHRS and CDR2 is YFSETQ. V lost 2 bases to trimming and J lost 2 bases, with 13 bases between them. The CDR3 has 16 residues. The DNA for the CDR3 is TGCGCCAGCAGCTTTGACCGGGAATTCAACACCGGGGAGCTGTTTTTT. Its protein product is CASSFDREFNTGELFF.

The V gene is TRBV12-3 or TRBV12-4, the J gene TRBJ2-2; D is unclear. V was trimmed by 2 bases and J by 5 bases, leaving 18 bases between them. The CDR3 runs to 17 residues. CDR3 sequence (DNA): TGTGCCAGCAGTTTATGGGGATCTTGGGTTTTGACCGGGGAGCTGTTTTTT. It encodes CASSLWGSWVLTGELFF.

This clonotype appeared a single time. The chain employs TRBV27 and TRBJ2-1; D possibly corresponds to TRBD1 (7 bases). This CDR3 is built from 16 residues. Germline CDR1 is MNHEY and CDR2 is SMNVEV (reference sequence). The V gene lost 2 bases and the J gene lost 4 bases, with 15 bases spanning the gap. CDR3 nucleotides: TGTGCCAGCAGTTTAGTTGGGTCAGGGGGGTACAATGAGCAGTTCTTC. It is translated as CASSLVGSGGYNEQFF.

The chain is built from TRBV6-6 and TRBJ2-3; 7 nucleotides match TRBD2. The CDR3 is 16 residues long. In germline, CDR1 is MNHNY, CDR2 SVGAGI (reference sequence). The ends lost 7 bases at V and 9 bases at J; junction bases unmatched: 19. This CDR3 is CASTPLAEAGKSTQYF. The CDR3 DNA reads TGTGCCAGCACCCCCCTGGCAGAAGCGGGGAAATCAACGCAGTATTTT.

The chain has TRBV7-2 and TRBJ2-7; the D gene is possibly TRBD1 (5 bases). V was cut by 5 bases and J by 6 bases, with 20 bases left in between. The germline V gene has CDR1 SGHTA and CDR2 FQGNSA. This CDR3 has 15 residues. CDR3 protein: CASSKATAGILEQYF. The DNA of the CDR3 is TGTGCCAGCAGCAAAGCCACCGCAGGGATACTCGAGCAGTACTTC.

The chain links TRBV2 to TRBJ2-7; D remains ambiguous. Per the germline V gene, CDR1 is SNHLY and CDR2 is FYNNEI. The CDR3 sequence is 13 residues long. The CDR3 DNA follows: TGTGCAACCCGAGGATCGGCCACCTACGAGCAGTACTTC. As protein: CATRGSATYEQYF.

J is TRBJ1-2 and V is TRBV2; no definite D call. This CDR3 contains 14 residues. CDR1 SNHLY and CDR2 FYNNEI come from the germline V gene. V shed 10 bases and J shed 1 base, with 16 bases lying between them. In nucleotides, the CDR3 is TGTGCCACCTCCACCCTTGCCAGTAACTATGGCTACACCTTC. Protein product: CATSTLASNYGYTF.

The rearrangement joins TRBV7-2 to TRBJ1-2; perhaps TRBD1 as D (5 bases). Trimming pared 5 bases from V and 4 bases from J, leaving 20 bases between. The CDR3 contains 16 residues. Germline CDR1 is SGHTA and CDR2 is FQGNSA. CDR3 sequence reads: CASSTGRLSARYGYTF. CDR3 DNA sequence: TGTGCCAGCAGCACGGGACGACTGAGCGCTCGCTATGGCTACACCTTC.

This clonotype appeared a few times. The CDR3 DNA is TGTGCCAGCAGTGAAATTACCAGGGGGACCGGGGAGCTGTTTTTT. It translates to CASSEITRGTGELFF. The V and J genes are TRBV2 and TRBJ2-2; 7 bases align to TRBD1. The CDR3 runs to 15 residues. The germline CDR1 and CDR2 sequences are SNHLY and FYNNEI. V lost 2 bases to trimming and J lost 5 bases; unmatched junction nucleotides: 5. Full variable domain (remainder filled in from reference TRBV2 and TRBJ2-2): EPEVTQTPSHQVTQMGQEVILRCVPISNHLYFYWYRQILGQKVEFLVSFYNNEISEKSEIFDDQFSVERPDGSNFTLKIRSTKLEDSAMYFCASSEITRGTGELFFGEGSRLTVL.

The chain couples TRBV12-5 to TRBJ2-1; a possible D gene is TRBD2 (5 bases). The CDR3 has 14 residues. Trimming removed 5 bases from V and 6 bases from J, with 14 bases in between. Germline V gives CDR1 LGHNT, CDR2 FRNRAP. This CDR3 reads CASGLPGLSNEQFF. The CDR3 DNA reads as TGTGCTAGTGGTCTACCCGGACTGTCCAATGAGCAGTTCTTC.

The rearrangement uses TRBV6-5 and TRBJ1-1, with a possible D match to TRBD1 (5 bases). Germline CDR1 and CDR2: MNHEY and SVGAGI. CDR3 length equals 18 residues. V was pared by 2 bases and J by 0 bases, with 19 bases between. CDR3 residues: CASSYPPWGKEVNTEAFF. The DNA for the CDR3 is TGTGCCAGCAGTTACCCGCCATGGGGGAAGGAGGTGAACACTGAAGCTTTCTTT.

The chain links TRBV6-5 to TRBJ1-1; D unclear. Germline values: CDR1 MNHEY, CDR2 SVGAGI. V lost 0 bases and J lost 0, with 11 bases in between. The CDR3 length is 16 residues. Here the CDR3 DNA reads TGTGCCAGCAGTTACTCGAAGAGTGGGCTGAACACTGAAGCTTTCTTT. This translates into CASSYSKSGLNTEAFF.